This TCR beta chain was identified during a study of blood T cells in healthy people across ages. Then a second PCR, running roughly 6 to 12 cycles, was carried out with a sample-barcoded 5' primer and a J-beta primer mix. Each cDNA was tagged by a template-switch adaptor containing 12 random nucleotides. TCRdb reprocessed the 5' RACE reads with MiXCR, giving one entry per CDR3 protein. The data contain around 900,000 distinct CDR3 sequences, under 35% of them singletons. Germline V gene data show CDR1 as MGHRA and CDR2 as YSYEKL. CDR3 length: 15 amino acids. The V gene lost 4 bases and the J gene lost 0 bases, with 10 bases spanning the gap. The people who gave samples were healthy Caucasians from Russia, aged about 6 to 95. This clonotype was observed a few times.

The sample consisted of blood. V usage is TRBV4-1 and J usage is TRBJ1-5; D call uncertain. The sequence came from a woman of 80 years or more in good health. CDR3 DNA sequence: TGCGCCAGCAGCCGATTGGCAGATAGCAATCAGCCCCAGCATTTT. Translation gives CASSRLADSNQPQHF.